These 23 T cell receptor beta chains came from one sample sequenced in a study of graft-versus-host responses after intestinal transplantation. Only in-frame clones appear in the TCRdb table, and some are missing; sequencing was by immunoSEQ multiplex PCR. The sample shows 90,000 to 130,000 clones, 80% to 95% of them seen only once. No antigen has been identified for these receptors. The material was unstimulated CD8+ T cells sorted from spleen or lymph node cells, obtained before intestinal transplant. All receptors come from a human donor who received an intestinal transplant.

This clone was found a few times. This rearrangement joins TRBV7-2 to TRBJ2-7; no definite D call. The CDR3 has 14 amino acids. Germline CDR1 reads SGHTA; CDR2 reads FQGNSA. V was shortened by 5 bases and J by 1 base, with 12 bases between the two germline ends. The CDR3 DNA reads as TGTGCCAGCAGCCTAGTAAGTACTTCCTACGAGCAGTACTTC. Its protein is CASSLVSTSYEQYF.

The genes are TRBV19 and TRBJ1-5, with D unresolved. The CDR3 consists of 13 residues. CDR1 LNHDA and CDR2 SQIVND come from the germline V gene (reference sequence). Trimming took 8 bases from V and 6 from J, leaving 14 bases between them. In DNA form, the CDR3 reads TGTGCCAGTGGGTGGCGTTCGGGTCAGCCCCAGCATTTT. This gives the protein CASGWRSGQPQHF.

This chain uses TRBV29-1 with TRBJ1-1; D possibly corresponds to TRBD1 (6 bases). V gave up 2 bases and J gave up 3 bases, with 13 bases separating them. CDR3 length: 14 amino acids. CDR1 SQVTM and CDR2 ANQGSEA come from the germline V gene. CDR3 in amino acids: CSVEIGRGYTEAFF. The CDR3 DNA is TGCAGCGTTGAAATTGGCAGGGGCTACACTGAAGCTTTCTTT.

The V call is TRBV23-1, the J call TRBJ2-7; D not certain. TRBV23-1 counts as an open reading frame of uncertain function. V gave up 1 base and J gave up 3 bases, with 4 bases separating them. The length of the CDR3 is 12 residues. The CDR3 DNA reads TGCGCCAGCAGTCAATTACTCTACGAGCAGTACTTC. Protein product: CASSQLLYEQYF.

The gene calls are TRBV5-6 and TRBJ2-1; the D is unclear. The V end was cut by 0 bases, the J end by 9 bases, with 7 bases between. Germline CDR1 is SGHDT and CDR2 is YYEEEE. The CDR3 is 12 residues long. CDR3 DNA: TGTGCCAGCAGCTTGGCCCAGCTTGAGCAGTTCTTC. Translated, it gives CASSLAQLEQFF.

V gene TRBV2 combines with J gene TRBJ1-4, with 9 bases lining up with TRBD1. Germline CDR1 is SNHLY and CDR2 is FYNNEI. Germline trimming cut 7 bases from V and 8 bases from J; bases unmatched to any gene: 8. This CDR3 is 14 amino acids long. The CDR3 DNA reads TGTGCCAGCAAACAGGGGGCAATAAGGGAAAAACTGTTTTTT. Translated: CASKQGAIREKLFF.

The genes are TRBV19 and TRBJ2-2, with 12 bases lining up with TRBD2. Germline V gene lookup returns CDR1 LNHDA and CDR2 SQIVND (reference sequence). The CDR3 has 15 amino acids. V was clipped by 4 bases and J by 5 bases; unmatched bases: 2. In nucleotides, the CDR3 is TGTGCCAGTAGTACCGGACTAGCGGGGACCGGGGAGCTGTTTTTT. This sequence encodes CASSTGLAGTGELFF. Full variable domain (rest looked up from reference TRBV19 and TRBJ2-2): DGGITQSPKYLFRKEGQNVTLSCEQNLNHDAMYWYRQDPGQGLRLIYYSQIVNDFQKGDIAEGYSVSREKKESFPLTVTSAQKNPTAFYLCASSTGLAGTGELFFGEGSRLTVL.

The V and J genes are TRBV19 and TRBJ1-3; D uncertain. Germline values: CDR1 LNHDA, CDR2 SQIVND (reference sequence). Trimming left V 4 bases short and J 4 bases short, with 20 bases between. The CDR3 covers 17 residues. CDR3 bases: TGTGCCAGTAGTACTTCTACCGGGCTCTACTACGGAAACACCATATATTTT. Translating it yields CASSTSTGLYYGNTIYF.

The chain is built from TRBV7-6 and TRBJ2-1, with 9 bases that match TRBD2. The V gene end was trimmed by 1 base and the J gene end by 8 bases; junction bases not matched to a gene: 9. The germline V gene has CDR1 SGHVS and CDR2 FNYEAQ. The CDR3 is 16 amino acids. CDR3 protein: CASSLGPSGKGDEQFF. The CDR3 DNA sequence: TGTGCCAGCAGCTTAGGGCCTAGCGGGAAAGGCGATGAGCAGTTCTTC.

V usage is TRBV6-5 and J usage is TRBJ2-1, with D uncertain. With 4 bases removed from V and 6 bases from J, the gap between germline ends came to 13 bases. CDR3 length equals 14 residues. Germline assignment: CDR1 MNHEY and CDR2 SVGAGI. The CDR3 bases are TGTGCCAGCAGTTCCATAGACTTTTCCAATGAGCAGTTCTTC. Translating gives CASSSIDFSNEQFF.

The chain uses TRBV14 and TRBJ2-7; D gene ambiguous. Germline assignment: CDR1 SGHDN and CDR2 FVKESK. V was trimmed by 5 bases and J by 5 bases, leaving 10 bases between them. This CDR3 is 12 amino acids long. CDR3: CASSSSPNEQYF. CDR3 in DNA: TGTGCCAGCAGCTCCTCACCGAACGAGCAGTACTTC.

The rearrangement joins TRBV19 to TRBJ2-2; D remains unclear. Trimming cost V 7 bases and J 0 bases, with 9 bases left between them. Per the germline V gene, CDR1 is LNHDA and CDR2 is SQIVND (reference sequence). The CDR3 sequence is 14 residues long. The CDR3 region has the DNA TGTGCCAGTACATCGGAGTCGAACACCGGGGAGCTGTTTTTT. This sequence encodes CASTSESNTGELFF.

The chain links TRBV28 to TRBJ1-5; the D gene is possibly TRBD1 (5 bases). The CDR3 is made up of 15 amino acids. The V gene lost 3 bases and the J gene lost 2 bases, with 11 bases spanning the gap. Per germline, CDR1 MDHEN and CDR2 SYDVKM. The CDR3 DNA sequence: TGTGCCAGCAGTTTTAGGGGACTTGGCAATCAGCCCCAGCATTTT. Its protein product is CASSFRGLGNQPQHF.

The gene calls are TRBV29-1 and TRBJ2-1; 12 bases are a match to TRBD1. Germline CDR1 reads SQVTM; CDR2 reads ANQGSEA. With V trimmed by 8 bases and J by 9 bases, 11 bases remained unmatched. The CDR3 contains 14 residues. The CDR3 loop reads CSTWDRGRISEQFF. As DNA, the CDR3 is TGCAGCACCTGGGACAGGGGGCGGATTAGTGAGCAGTTCTTC.

The genes are TRBV29-1 and TRBJ1-2; a weak D match, TRBD1 (6 bases). V was pared by 7 bases and J by 6 bases, with 12 bases between. The CDR3 contains 11 residues. Germline values: CDR1 SQVTM, CDR2 ANQGSEA. CDR3 sequence: CSAGVDNGYTF. The CDR3 region has the DNA TGCAGCGCAGGGGTAGACAATGGCTACACCTTC.

A single count supports this clone. The chain is built from TRBV6-4 and TRBJ1-2; D gene uncertain. V was shortened by 2 bases and J by 4 bases, with 8 bases between the two germline ends. The CDR3 spans 13 residues. CDR1 MRHNA and CDR2 SNTAGT come from the germline V gene. The CDR3: CASSDGEGYGYTF. The CDR3 DNA is TGTGCCAGCAGTGACGGGGAGGGCTATGGCTACACCTTC.

The J gene is TRBJ2-7, the V gene TRBV6-5; 7 bases are a match to TRBD1. The germline CDR1 and CDR2 sequences are MNHEY and SVGAGI. The CDR3 spans 14 residues. The V and J ends lost 5 bases and 1 base, in that order; junction bases with no gene match: 5. The CDR3 DNA is TGTGCCAGCAGTCACCGGGACAGATCCTACGAGCAGTACTTC. Translated, it gives CASSHRDRSYEQYF.

The chain couples TRBV14 to TRBJ2-1, with D hard to call. The CDR3 has 12 residues. Germline assignment: CDR1 SGHDN and CDR2 FVKESK. The V gene lost 1 base and the J gene lost 9 bases, with 7 bases spanning the gap. CDR3: CASSQGLIEQFF. The CDR3 region has the DNA TGTGCCAGCAGCCAAGGATTAATTGAGCAGTTCTTC.

This rearrangement joins TRBV27 to TRBJ1-1, with D unclear. Per germline, CDR1 MNHEY and CDR2 SMNVEV (reference sequence). Trimming shortened V by 0 bases and J by 0 bases, and 5 bases separated the two germline ends. The length of the CDR3 is 14 residues. This CDR3 reads CASSLSSVNTEAFF. CDR3 bases: TGTGCCAGCAGTTTATCTTCCGTGAACACTGAAGCTTTCTTT.

The chain uses TRBV2 and TRBJ2-7, with D tentatively TRBD1 or TRBD2 (5 bases each). V was cut by 6 bases and J by 2 bases, with 11 bases left in between. This CDR3 region has 13 residues. Germline-derived CDR1 and CDR2 are SNHLY and FYNNEI. CDR3 protein: CASRGETPYEQYF. CDR3 DNA: TGTGCCAGCAGGGGGGAAACACCCTACGAGCAGTACTTC.

CDR3 DNA sequence: TGTGCCAGCATTTCGCCGAATCCTTCTTACGAGCAGTACTTC. Translation gives CASISPNPSYEQYF. The gene calls are TRBV6-1 and TRBJ2-7; D unclear. Germline V lookup: CDR1 MNHNS, CDR2 SASEGT. V was pared by 7 bases and J by 4 bases, with 17 bases between. This CDR3 is 14 amino acids long.

This chain links TRBV7-8 with TRBJ1-5; 7 nucleotides agree with TRBD1. There are 13 residues in the CDR3. With 5 bases clipped from V and 7 bases from J, the junction kept 5 bases outside the gene matches. CDR1 is SGHVS, CDR2 FQNEAQ, per germline. Written as DNA, the CDR3 is TGTGCCAGCAGCGTAGGGGGCCGGCAGCCCCAGCATTTT. Amino acids: CASSVGGRQPQHF.

The V and J genes are TRBV14 and TRBJ2-7; possible D gene TRBD1, 7 bases. There are 14 residues in the CDR3. V was shortened by 6 bases and J by 2 bases, with 14 bases between the two germline ends. In germline, CDR1 is SGHDN, CDR2 FVKESK. CDR3 sequence: CASRGGTEPYEQYF. The DNA for the CDR3 is TGTGCCAGCAGAGGGGGGACAGAGCCCTACGAGCAGTACTTC.